This TCR beta chain was identified during a study of blood T cells in healthy people across ages. Study-level information: With template switching, about one barcoded beta molecule was captured per two T cells.

Worth noting for this clonotype: No antigen is known for it.

Study-level results: Observed TCR beta diversity showed a strong correlation with the percentage of naive T cells as measured by flow cytometry. Naive CD4+ cells and diversity were both higher in long-lived donors than in aged donors.

A J-beta primer mix and a sample-barcoded 5' primer were used in a second PCR of roughly 7 to 12 cycles. TCRdb re-called the 5' RACE reads through MiXCR, storing one row per CDR3 protein. The sample holds approximately 800,000 distinct CDR3 sequences; 50% to 65% are singletons and the top ten take about two fifths. Trimming removed 6 bases at V and 9 bases at J, with 9 bases between. This CDR3 contains 12 residues. This chain uses TRBV12-3 or TRBV12-4 with TRBJ1-6, with D unclear. The receptor was derived from a man older than 75 in good health. The sequenced material came from blood. The CDR3 coding sequence is TGTGCCAGCAGCCTCGTGGTTTCACCCCTCCACTTT. It encodes CASSLVVSPLHF.